A selection of T cell receptor beta chains follows, all from one sample in a study of CD8 T cells in Susac syndrome. TCRdb reprocessed the immunoSEQ multiplex PCR reads with MiXCR, giving one entry per CDR3 protein. The sample has around 130,000 distinct CDR3 sequences; roughly 94% are singletons. The sequenced sample consisted of CD4+ T cells from PBMCs. These receptors were taken from a human donor with multiple sclerosis. Each CDR3 is given with its conserved first and last residue.

v_call: TRBV6-2/TRBV6-3
j_call: TRBJ2-2
cdr3_length: 15
cdr3_aa: CASSYGQVGTGELFF

v_call: TRBV5-1
j_call: TRBJ2-3
cdr3_length: 16
cdr3_aa: CASSLSAGESTDTQYF

v_call: TRBV12-3/TRBV12-4
j_call: TRBJ1-1
cdr3_length: 13
cdr3_aa: CASTLRGPGEAFF

v_call: TRBV3-1
j_call: TRBJ2-5
cdr3_length: 14
cdr3_aa: CASSQDHQTETQYF

v_call: TRBV7-9
j_call: TRBJ1-2
cdr3_length: 15
cdr3_aa: CASSLEIAGNDGYTF

v_call: TRBV6-5
j_call: TRBJ2-5
cdr3_length: 14
cdr3_aa: CASSPGGMVETQYF

v_call: TRBV27
j_call: TRBJ2-7
cdr3_length: 15
cdr3_aa: CASSTSGYPFYEQYF

v_call: TRBV6-2/TRBV6-3
j_call: TRBJ2-1
cdr3_length: 17
cdr3_aa: CASGGLAETPLRNEQFF

v_call: TRBV5-1
j_call: TRBJ1-1
cdr3_length: 13
cdr3_aa: CASSTGQNTEAFF

v_call: TRBV3-1
j_call: TRBJ2-2
cdr3_length: 15
cdr3_aa: CASSLTRGNTGELFF

v_call: TRBV5-1
j_call: TRBJ2-3
cdr3_length: 15
cdr3_aa: CASNKREVSTDTQYF

v_call: TRBV15
j_call: TRBJ2-7
cdr3_length: 16
cdr3_aa: CATSRENLAGIYEQYF

v_call: TRBV9
j_call: TRBJ1-2
cdr3_length: 13
cdr3_aa: CASSPLGNYGYTF

v_call: TRBV23-1
j_call: TRBJ1-1
cdr3_length: 14
cdr3_aa: CASSHNGSRTEAFF

v_call: TRBV11-2
j_call: TRBJ1-1
cdr3_length: 16
cdr3_aa: CASSLQGGGMNTEAFF

v_call: TRBV12-3/TRBV12-4
j_call: TRBJ1-5
cdr3_length: 15
cdr3_aa: CASSLRQGQDQPQHF

v_call: TRBV18
j_call: TRBJ1-1
cdr3_length: 15
cdr3_aa: CASSPQRSGNTEAFF

v_call: TRBV25-1
j_call: TRBJ2-1
cdr3_length: 10
cdr3_aa: CASGVDEQFF

v_call: TRBV18
j_call: TRBJ1-2
cdr3_length: 13
cdr3_aa: CASSPPTGPGYTF

v_call: TRBV7-9
j_call: TRBJ1-1
cdr3_length: 11
cdr3_aa: CASSLRAEAFF

v_call: TRBV29-1
j_call: TRBJ2-2
cdr3_length: 13
cdr3_aa: CSVSSGSPGELFF

v_call: TRBV30
j_call: TRBJ1-5
cdr3_length: 15
cdr3_aa: CSASYSASGNQPQHF

v_call: TRBV12-3/TRBV12-4
j_call: TRBJ1-5
cdr3_length: 12
cdr3_aa: CASSSTDQPQHF

v_call: TRBV5-1
j_call: TRBJ2-2
cdr3_length: 16
cdr3_aa: CASSFGLATNTGELFF

v_call: TRBV15
j_call: TRBJ2-1
cdr3_length: 16
cdr3_aa: CATSRDRSSGGFEQFF

v_call: TRBV9
j_call: TRBJ1-1
cdr3_length: 15
cdr3_aa: CASSVATWGNTEAFF

v_call: TRBV12-3/TRBV12-4
j_call: TRBJ2-7
cdr3_length: 15
cdr3_aa: CASSLAGGGRHEQYF

v_call: TRBV10-3
j_call: TRBJ2-2
cdr3_length: 17
cdr3_aa: CAIQGSSGRKDTGELFF

v_call: TRBV4-1
j_call: TRBJ1-5
cdr3_length: 16
cdr3_aa: CASSQERWAGSQPQHF

v_call: TRBV4-2
j_call: TRBJ1-6
cdr3_length: 16
cdr3_aa: CASSQDLGLRDSPLHF

v_call: TRBV30
j_call: TRBJ1-6
cdr3_length: 14
cdr3_aa: CAAEGQWLNSPLHF

v_call: TRBV9
j_call: TRBJ1-2
cdr3_length: 15
cdr3_aa: CASSASTAIFYGYTF

v_call: TRBV5-4
j_call: TRBJ2-3
cdr3_length: 13
cdr3_aa: CASSFDVTDTQYF

v_call: TRBV5-4
j_call: TRBJ2-3
cdr3_length: 16
cdr3_aa: CASSLLAGGGTDTQYF

v_call: TRBV18
j_call: TRBJ2-7
cdr3_length: 13
cdr3_aa: CASSPRERYEQYF

v_call: TRBV2
j_call: TRBJ2-7
cdr3_length: 14
cdr3_aa: CASRPGTVLYEQYF

v_call: TRBV20-1
j_call: TRBJ2-5
cdr3_length: 15
cdr3_aa: CSAPTGLVTLETQYF

v_call: TRBV7-9
j_call: TRBJ2-3
cdr3_length: 12
cdr3_aa: CASSFPLSSAVF

v_call: TRBV23-1
j_call: TRBJ2-6
cdr3_length: 17
cdr3_aa: CASSQSRRSSGANVLTF

v_call: TRBV18
j_call: TRBJ1-1
cdr3_length: 15
cdr3_aa: CASSPLQGVWTEAFF

v_call: TRBV20-1
j_call: TRBJ2-5
cdr3_length: 13
cdr3_aa: CSAPVGGKETQYF

v_call: TRBV7-9
j_call: TRBJ1-2
cdr3_length: 13
cdr3_aa: CASSPIDSYGYTF

v_call: TRBV27
j_call: TRBJ1-1
cdr3_length: 14
cdr3_aa: CASRPTGGANEAFF

v_call: TRBV5-1
j_call: TRBJ1-1
cdr3_length: 18
cdr3_aa: CASSPPSKTGPVGTEAFF

v_call: TRBV20-1
j_call: TRBJ2-7
cdr3_length: 15
cdr3_aa: CSARRTGTGLYEQYF

v_call: TRBV7-9
j_call: TRBJ2-3
cdr3_length: 15
cdr3_aa: CASSLQLAGADTQYF

v_call: TRBV5-1
j_call: TRBJ1-1
cdr3_length: 14
cdr3_aa: CASSSSGGHTEAFF

v_call: TRBV3-1
j_call: TRBJ2-1
cdr3_length: 13
cdr3_aa: CASSQWGPGEQFF

v_call: TRBV20-1
j_call: TRBJ1-5
cdr3_length: 15
cdr3_aa: CSARPRTGGGQPQHF

v_call: TRBV29-1
j_call: TRBJ2-3
cdr3_length: 16
cdr3_aa: CSVVGRGLGRADTQYF

v_call: TRBV6-2/TRBV6-3
j_call: TRBJ2-1
cdr3_length: 13
cdr3_aa: CASSVGRERGKLF

v_call: TRBV7-9
j_call: TRBJ2-3
cdr3_length: 17
cdr3_aa: CASSFTRGGSAGDTQYF

v_call: TRBV19
j_call: TRBJ2-1
cdr3_length: 13
cdr3_aa: CASGTGGYNEQFF

v_call: TRBV27
j_call: TRBJ1-2
cdr3_length: 16
cdr3_aa: CASSSRRQILNYGYTF

v_call: TRBV5-1
j_call: TRBJ2-1
cdr3_length: 20
cdr3_aa: CASSPGTSGSPLSSYNEQFF

v_call: TRBV4-3
j_call: TRBJ2-6
cdr3_length: 20
cdr3_aa: CASSQEPRQGLGAGANVLTF

v_call: TRBV4-2
j_call: TRBJ1-2
cdr3_length: 15
cdr3_aa: CASSQDTGTLRAYTF